This TCR beta chain was retrieved from a study of cytomegalovirus exposure and HLA in healthy donors. PCR amplification relied on 60 Vbeta primers (plus 13 Jbeta primers). Here immunoSEQ multiplex PCR was the method, and the copy in TCRdb shows in-frame clones only, minus some. The sample includes 110,000 to 150,000 clones. A word on this clone: The antigen remains undetermined.

Germline V lookup: CDR1 MDHEN, CDR2 SYDVKM. The CDR3 sequence is 15 residues long. The ends lost 4 bases at V and 3 bases at J; junction bases unmatched: 9. Study findings and constraints: Available immune exposure information covered CMV serostatus only. The authors assumed roughly uniform sequencing depth across donors for presence/absence analyses. According to reports, the classifier identified cytomegalovirus status with high specificity and sensitivity. An Asian-associated ancestry cluster reportedly showed fewer N-insertions than the roughly 670-donor mean in a later analysis.

The sequenced material came from PBMCs. The chain recombines TRBV28 with TRBJ2-7; TRBD1 matches 7 bases. The sequence was collected from a woman between 18 and 30 years old in good health and CMV-seronegative. The CDR3 sequence is CASSYRPQGSYEQYF. The CDR3 DNA sequence: TGTGCCAGCAGTTACCGCCCACAGGGGAGCTACGAGCAGTACTTC.